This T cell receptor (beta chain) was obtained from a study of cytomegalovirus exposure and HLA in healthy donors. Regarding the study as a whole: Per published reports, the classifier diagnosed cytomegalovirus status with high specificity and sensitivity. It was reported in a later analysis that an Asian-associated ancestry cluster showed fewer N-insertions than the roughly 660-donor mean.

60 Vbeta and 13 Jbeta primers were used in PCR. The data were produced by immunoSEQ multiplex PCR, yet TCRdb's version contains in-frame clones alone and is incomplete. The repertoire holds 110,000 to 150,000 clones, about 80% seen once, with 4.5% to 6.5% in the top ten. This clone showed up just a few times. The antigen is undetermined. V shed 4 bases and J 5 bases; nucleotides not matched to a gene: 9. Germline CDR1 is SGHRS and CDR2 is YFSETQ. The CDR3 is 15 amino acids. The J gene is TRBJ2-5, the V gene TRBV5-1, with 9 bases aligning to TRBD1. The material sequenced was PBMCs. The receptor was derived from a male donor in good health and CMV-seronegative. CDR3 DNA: TGCGCCAGCAGCGAGGGTGGGACAGGGCCCGAGACCCAGTACTTC. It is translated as CASSEGGTGPETQYF. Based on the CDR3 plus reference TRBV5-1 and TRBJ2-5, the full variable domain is KAGVTQTPRYLIKTRGQQVTLSCSPISGHRSVSWYQQTPGQGLQFLFEYFSETQRNKGNFPGRFSGRQFSNSRSEMNVSTLELGDSALYLCASSEGGTGPETQYFGPGTRLLVL.